This T cell receptor beta chain was profiled in a study of T cells in women clearing cervical HPV infection. Overall study: Cases: HPV16-related CIN3 or worse on histology, a couple of invasive cancers. Controls gave blood once infection was undetectable; cases at lesion identification.

Regarding this clone: Its antigen remains unknown.

Study-level results: Each sample's T-cell count was unknown, possibly confounding richness.

Sequencing used immunoSEQ multiplex PCR; TCRdb keeps in-frame clones, though not all of them. The listing contains tens of thousands of clones. All donors had a single incident cervical HPV16 infection, not prevalent. The receptor's source is a woman aged 18 to 75 with a cervical HPV16 infection that either progressed to CIN3+ or cleared (not recorded which). The sample consisted of blood buffy coat.

The CDR3 spells CSVRQGSNSPLHF. The sequenced part of the CDR3 DNA is TGCAGCGTAAGACAGGGTAGTAATTCACCC. The chain combines TRBV29-1 with TRBJ1-6; TRBD1 aligns across 7 bases. The read ends 3 residues early relative to the CDR3; the germline J gene fills the gap. The V gene's germline CDR1 is SQVTM and CDR2 ANQGSEA. CDR3 length equals 13 residues. Losses at the gene ends were 6 bases for V and 6 bases for J; bases not matched to a gene: 5.